This T cell receptor (beta chain) was retrieved from a study of blood T cell repertoires in COVID-19. Study-level background: Sites in the United States, Italy and Spain provided acute and convalescent COVID-19 samples.

Authors' processing steps: Reference gene primer amplification gave nucleated cell count estimates. Only in-frame clones appear in the TCRdb table, and some are missing; sequencing was by immunoSEQ multiplex PCR. V, J and clone size are taken as reported in that table, and D and trimming were inferred from the DNA itself. The sample has a few hundred thousand clones, approximately 90% seen once. The CDR3 covers 15 residues. V was clipped by 4 bases and J by 9 bases; unmatched bases: 8. Germline CDR1 is SGHRS and CDR2 is YFSETQ. Sequencing was carried out using peripheral blood. This sequence joins TRBV5-1 and TRBJ2-1, with TRBD2 matching 12 bases. The source of this sequence is a young man with active or convalescent COVID-19. The DNA for the CDR3 is TGCGCCAGCAGCCTAGCGGGAGGGCCTGTTGGTGAGCAGTTCTTC. Translated: CASSLAGGPVGEQFF.